Listed here are 12 T cell receptor beta chains from one sample, sequenced in a study of T cell clonality in common variable immunodeficiency. Study outcomes and limitations: In common variable immunodeficiency, TCR beta chains reportedly carried fewer deletions and N-nucleotide insertions.

Profiling relied on immunoSEQ multiplex PCR, and the TCRdb table lists in-frame clones only, not all of them. Singletons are absent from the sample, which has 25,000 to 35,000 clones. Their specific antigens are unknown. Sequencing input: peripheral blood mononuclear cells. The origin of the receptors is a human donor with common variable immunodeficiency.

Remarks on this clone: With the read ending 3 residues before the CDR3 end, the germline J gene is used to fill in that end. V is TRBV7-2 and J is TRBJ2-7, with 10 bases that match TRBD1. Trimming at V came to 5 bases and at J to 5 bases, leaving 9 bases not matched to a gene. The germline V gene encodes CDR1 SGHTA and CDR2 FQGNSA. The CDR3 is 15 residues long. CDR3 DNA (partial): TGTGCCAGCAGCCGTGGACAGGGGGGATCCAACGAG. Translated, it gives CASSRGQGGSNE. The CDR3, in full, reads CASSRGQGGSNEQYF.

With regard to this clone: Read sequence stops 3 residues before the CDR3 end, and the germline J gene provides the missing end. J is TRBJ2-3 and V is TRBV5-1; TRBD1 matches 9 bases. Germline CDR1 and CDR2: SGHRS and YFSETQ. V trimming: 1 base; J trimming: 4 bases; junction bases outside the gene matches: 4. This CDR3 spans 15 amino acids. The CDR3 bases that were read are TGCGCCAGCAGCTTGAGGGGACAGGGTGCAGATACG. This encodes CASSLRGQGADT. The full CDR3 protein is CASSLRGQGADTQYF.

This clone occurred many times. The read ends 3 residues before the CDR3 terminus; that terminus is restored from the germline J gene. This chain links TRBV20-1 with TRBJ1-6; no firm D call. This CDR3 is 14 amino acids long. V was trimmed by 1 base and J by 5 bases, leaving 9 bases between them. CDR1 is DFQATT, CDR2 SNEGSKA, per germline (reference sequence). The chain's CDR3 is CSARVVQDNSPLHF. CDR3 DNA, as far as it was read: TGCAGTGCTAGAGTCGTTCAGGATAATTCACCC.

Many counts were recorded for this clone. The CDR3 protein is CASAGTSNYEQYF. The DNA read from the CDR3 is TGTGCCAGTGCCGGGACTAGTAACTACGAG. The chain joins TRBV19 to TRBJ2-7; 8 bases are a match to TRBD2. Read data end 3 residues before the CDR3 end; the end is taken from the germline J gene. CDR3 length equals 13 residues. Germline values: CDR1 LNHDA, CDR2 SQIVND (reference sequence). J gave up 3 bases and V 8 bases, and 6 bases lay outside the gene matches. Full variable domain (rest looked up from reference TRBV19 and TRBJ2-7): DGGITQSPKYLFRKEGQNVTLSCEQNLNHDAMYWYRQDPGQGLRLIYYSQIVNDFQKGDIAEGYSVSREKKESFPLTVTSAQKNPTAFYLCASAGTSNYEQYFGPGTRLTVT.

As concerns this clone: The read falls 3 residues short of the CDR3 end, and the missing part is taken from the germline J gene. The genes are TRBV5-1 and TRBJ2-1; D may be TRBD2 (6 bases). Per the germline V gene, CDR1 is SGHRS and CDR2 is YFSETQ. The ends were cut back, 4 bases at V and 4 bases at J, with 15 bases in the middle. The CDR3 is 15 amino acids. CDR3 DNA, as far as it was read: TGCGCCAGCAGCCCCTCCGGGACTGGGTACAATGAG. As protein: CASSPSGTGYNE. From start to end, the CDR3 is CASSPSGTGYNEQFF.

For this clone: The read halts 3 residues ahead of the CDR3 end, with the missing end drawn from the germline J gene. This chain links TRBV2 with TRBJ1-5; 7 bases line up with TRBD1. Germline values: CDR1 SNHLY, CDR2 FYNNEI. V lost 4 bases to trimming and J lost 6 bases; unmatched junction nucleotides: 12. The CDR3 is 16 residues long. The CDR3 reads CASSGSSGTVGQPQHF. CDR3 bases read: TGTGCCAGCAGTGGATCTTCCGGGACAGTGGGTCAGCCC.

This clone was seen many times. The CDR3 end is not reached by the read, which stops 3 residues before it; the germline J gene fills it in. The chain couples TRBV12-3 or TRBV12-4 to TRBJ2-3, with 9 bases identical to TRBD2. The junction had 4 bases not matched to a gene; V was cut back by 5 bases and J by 1 base. This CDR3 spans 15 amino acids. CDR3 amino acids: CASSDSGGGTDTQYF. The CDR3 DNA, read in part, is TGTGCCAGCAGTGATAGCGGGGGAGGCACAGATACG.

This clone has ten or more counts. The read halts 3 residues ahead of the CDR3 end, with the missing end drawn from the germline J gene. This chain uses TRBV19 with TRBJ1-1, with D hard to call. V shed 3 bases and J shed 1 base, with 9 bases lying between them. CDR1 and CDR2 (germline): LNHDA, SQIVND (reference sequence). This CDR3 is built from 14 residues. The sequenced CDR3 bases are TGTGCCAGTAGTATGAGGGCCAGGAACACTGAA. This encodes CASSMRARNTE. The full CDR3 protein reads CASSMRARNTEAFF. The full variable domain, its missing parts supplied by reference TRBV19 and TRBJ1-1, is DGGITQSPKYLFRKEGQNVTLSCEQNLNHDAMYWYRQDPGQGLRLIYYSQIVNDFQKGDIAEGYSVSREKKESFPLTVTSAQKNPTAFYLCASSMRARNTEAFFGQGTRLTVV.

A word on this clone: The read gets to within 3 residues of the CDR3 end, and the germline J gene fills in the rest. The chain uses TRBV7-2 and TRBJ2-7; D is uncertain. The CDR3 length is 12 residues. V gave up 9 bases and J gave up 2 bases, with 11 bases separating them. Per germline, CDR1 SGHTA and CDR2 FQGNSA. The part of the CDR3 DNA that was read is TGTGCCAGTCAAGAACAGCCCTACGAG. This translates into CASQEQPYE. The full CDR3 is CASQEQPYEQYF.

This clone has only a few counts. The CDR3 goes on 3 residues after the read ends, and that part is filled in from the germline J gene. The chain uses TRBV2 and TRBJ1-2, with a possible D match to TRBD1 (5 bases). The CDR3 totals 14 residues. V lost 8 bases, J lost 4 bases, and 17 bases lay in between. The germline V gene encodes CDR1 SNHLY and CDR2 FYNNEI. This CDR3 is CASQGRRDSYGYTF. CDR3 DNA (partial): TGTGCCAGCCAGGGAAGACGGGATAGCTATGGC.

This clone was observed many times. With the read ending 3 residues before the CDR3 end, the germline J gene is used to fill in that end. V gene TRBV29-1 combines with J gene TRBJ2-3; 10 bases agree with TRBD2. The CDR3 is 15 residues long. With 3 bases clipped from V and 4 bases from J, the junction kept 7 bases outside the gene matches. Per the germline V gene, CDR1 is SQVTM and CDR2 is ANQGSEA. The DNA read from the CDR3 is TGCAGCGTTGATAAGGTAGCGGGGGGTCCAGATACG. Protein: CSVDKVAGGPDT. The complete CDR3 reads CSVDKVAGGPDTQYF.

This clone was counted between two and nine times. Sequencing ends 3 residues short of the CDR3 end; the germline J gene provides the rest. V usage is TRBV7-9 and J usage is TRBJ1-2; possible D gene TRBD1, 5 bases. V was cut by 1 base and J by 4 bases, with 7 bases left in between. Germline CDR1 SEHNR, CDR2 FQNEAQ (reference sequence). The CDR3 extends over 13 amino acids. The part of the CDR3 DNA that was read is TGTGCCAGCAGCTTAGGGGGGGGCTATGGC. This sequence encodes CASSLGGGYG. The whole CDR3 sequence is CASSLGGGYGYTF.